This T cell receptor beta chain emerged from a study of blood T cell repertoires in COVID-19. Whole-study context: Material from acute and convalescent COVID-19 was sourced from the United States, Italy and Spain. The cDNA or gDNA used as material had been derived from T cells, B-cell-depleted T cells, or PBMCs.

Cohort allocation depended upon clinical history that participants reported. Germline V lookup: CDR1 MGHRA, CDR2 YSYEKL. Trimming pared 2 bases from V and 6 bases from J, leaving 11 bases between. The CDR3 is made up of 14 amino acids. In the original processing: Amplification from reference gene primers served as the basis for estimated nucleated cell counts. Some clones are missing from TCRdb's copy, which holds only in-frame ones; the method was immunoSEQ multiplex PCR. V and J calls and clone size come straight from that table; D and trimming were deduced from the DNA. Among roughly 230,000 clones listed, around 90% were seen once.

This sequence was found in a young man in a cohort exposed to, infected with or recovered from COVID-19 (not recorded which). What was sequenced was PBMCs or T cells enriched from blood (not recorded which). J is TRBJ2-1 and V is TRBV4-1, with D perhaps TRBD1 (6 bases). CDR3 sequence (DNA): TGCGCCAGCAGCCAATCACAGGGCCCCAATGAGCAGTTCTTC. Protein product: CASSQSQGPNEQFF.